The source of this T cell receptor beta chain is a study of blood T cells in healthy people across ages. V shed 5 bases and J shed 4 bases, with 6 bases lying between them. This CDR3 has 12 residues. Germline CDR1 and CDR2: SGHTA and FQGNSA. Alongside a J-beta primer mix, a sample-barcoded 5' primer served in a second PCR lasting about 7 to 12 cycles. TCRdb re-called the 5' RACE reads with MiXCR, one entry per CDR3 protein. This table holds hundreds of thousands of distinct CDR3 sequences, around 43% found once. This clonotype was obtained from a man in his 60s in good health. This chain joins TRBV7-2 and TRBJ2-1; D unclear. Sequencing input: blood. The CDR3 sequence: CASSVQYNEQFF. The CDR3 DNA sequence: TGTGCCAGCAGCGTCCAGTACAATGAGCAGTTCTTC.